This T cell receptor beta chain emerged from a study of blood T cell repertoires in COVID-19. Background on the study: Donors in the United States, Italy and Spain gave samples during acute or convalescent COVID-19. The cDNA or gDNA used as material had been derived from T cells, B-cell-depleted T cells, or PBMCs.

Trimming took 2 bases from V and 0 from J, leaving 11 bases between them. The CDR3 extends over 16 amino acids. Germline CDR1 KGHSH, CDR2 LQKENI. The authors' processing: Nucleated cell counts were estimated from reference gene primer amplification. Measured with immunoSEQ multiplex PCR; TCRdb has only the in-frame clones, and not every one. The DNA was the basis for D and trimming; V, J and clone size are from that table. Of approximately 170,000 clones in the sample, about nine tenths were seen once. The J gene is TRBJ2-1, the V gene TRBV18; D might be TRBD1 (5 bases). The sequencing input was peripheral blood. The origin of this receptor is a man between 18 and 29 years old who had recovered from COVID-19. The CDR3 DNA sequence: TGTGCCAGCTCACCAGACAGCTTGAGCTCCTACAATGAGCAGTTCTTC. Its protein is CASSPDSLSSYNEQFF. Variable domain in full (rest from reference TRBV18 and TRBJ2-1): NAGVMQNPRHLVRRRGQEARLRCSPMKGHSHVYWYRQLPEEGLKFMVYLQKENIIDESGMPKERFSAEFPKEGPSILRIQQVVRGDSAAYFCASSPDSLSSYNEQFFGPGTRLTVL.